The clone carrying this TCR beta chain showed up just once. Per germline, CDR1 SGHDN and CDR2 FVKESK. This CDR3 spans 15 amino acids. V lost 1 base to trimming and J lost 2 bases, with 12 bases between them. These data originate in a study of blood T cell repertoires in COVID-19. Turning to the study itself: There were acute and convalescent COVID-19 samples, and they came from the United States, Italy and Spain. PBMCs, B-cell-depleted T cells, or T cells were the source of the cDNA or gDNA that made up the material.

Patients in Seattle were enrolled during active infection, then followed longitudinally. Here immunoSEQ multiplex PCR was the method, and the copy in TCRdb shows in-frame clones only, minus some. Of approximately 350,000 clones detected, around 88% appear once; the ten largest clones hold roughly 6.6%. Sample: peripheral blood. The TCR originated in an older woman with COVID-19, enrolled during active disease. The V gene is TRBV14, the J gene TRBJ2-7; TRBD1 is a possible D gene (5 bases). CDR3: CASSQVGAGTYEQYF. The CDR3 region has the DNA TGTGCCAGCAGCCAAGTAGGGGCAGGGACCTACGAGCAGTACTTC. Variable domain in full (rest from reference TRBV14 and TRBJ2-7): EAGVTQFPSHSVIEKGQTVTLRCDPISGHDNLYWYRRVMGKEIKFLLHFVKESKQDESGMPNNRFLAERTGGTYSTLKVQPAELEDSGVYFCASSQVGAGTYEQYFGPGTRLTVT.